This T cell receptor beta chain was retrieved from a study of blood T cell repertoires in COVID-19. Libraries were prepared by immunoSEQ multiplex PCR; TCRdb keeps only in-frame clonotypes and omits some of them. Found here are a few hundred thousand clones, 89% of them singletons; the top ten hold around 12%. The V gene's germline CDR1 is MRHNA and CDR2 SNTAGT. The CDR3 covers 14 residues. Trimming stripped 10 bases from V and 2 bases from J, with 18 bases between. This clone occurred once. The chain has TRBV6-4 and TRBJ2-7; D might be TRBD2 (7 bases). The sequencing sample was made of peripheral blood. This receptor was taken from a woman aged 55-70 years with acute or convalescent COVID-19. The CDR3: CATAPGGLAYEQYF. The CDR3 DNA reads TGTGCCACCGCCCCCGGGGGGCTAGCCTACGAGCAGTACTTC.